The entry below gives a single TCR beta chain sequence along with its context. This clone was seen just once. Its target antigen remains unknown. No per-base quality is available; no much larger clone lies one base away. This sample was taken from a study of T cell responses to AZD1222 COVID-19 vaccine (dated by TCRdb to the early 2020s). Study-wide context: AZD1222 recipients with second doses at about 4 weeks or about 12 weeks were pooled, because spike-specific TCR depth and breadth did not differ between schedules. Trial participants were enrolled by age into subgroups of 18-55, 56-69 and 70-plus years, and roughly 160, 29 and 62 TCR-sequenced participants, respectively, were included in these subgroups. TCR sequencing covered 230 or so trial participants: about 210 given two doses of AZD1222 and 26 given two doses of MenACWY control vaccine. Overall study results and their limits: A significant rise in spike-specific TCR breadth and depth was observed after two AZD1222 doses relative to day 0 and relative to MenACWY recipients. No day 14 peak-response samples were available, so repertoires were characterized only after the peak T cell response. Participants were mostly white British, with more females than males. The authors suggested clonal diversity may have been underestimated. Epitopes outside the regions mutated in the B.1.351 and B.1.1.7 variants were reportedly recognized by nearly half of the unique spike-specific TCRs. Only five or six AZD1222 recipients were SARS-CoV-2 seropositive at baseline, limiting conclusions about previously exposed vaccinees. The vaccine-associated CD4 TCRs covered the entire spike protein, and the dominant responses fell in regions 160-218 and 743-854. In the small 56-69-year group, the increase in depth fell short of significance, most likely because of low power.

CDR3 length: 15 amino acids, cysteine to phenylalanine. Only the CDR3 portion is preserved as DNA: 45 bases, with reading frame beginning at the first base. V has 4 bases trimmed and J has 2 bases trimmed; junction bases matching no gene number 1. Looking up the germline V gene yields CDR1 KGHDR and CDR2 SFDVKD. What the time point label conveys for this sample: baseline before first vaccination. Vaccinee samples were obtained from the UK trials COV001 and COV002, which included a single-blind randomized controlled phase 2/3 trial of AZD1222 (ChAdOx1 nCoV-19) in healthy adults. Trial participant PBMC samples were collected at day 0 and day 28 after the second dose for TCRbeta chain sequencing. The CDR3 regions of human TCRbeta chains were subjected to immunosequencing. Per the source publication's procedure: Repertoire TCRs were checked for matches against a reference library of SARS-CoV-2-specific TCRs that had been generated using the MIRA antigen-specificity platform. Breadth was defined as the fraction of unique TCRs that were SARS-CoV-2-associated. Depth was defined as the fraction of total T cells that were SARS-CoV-2-associated. Each spike-specific TCR was assigned to its reactive spike region and to a CD4 or CD8 class using the MIRA data. Log10-transformed breadth and depth values were compared by one-way ANOVA with Sidak's multiple comparisons tests. The immuneACCESS repertoire file appears here via TCRdb, limited to in-frame rearrangements. These files lack a portion of the clones; in checked studies, under half of the deficit traces to unresolved V genes, and the cause of the others is not known. V and J calls plus clone size are reproduced from that table; the DNA served to infer D and trimming. The sample profile shows some 63,000 clones; approximately 80% of them were found once. Together, the top ten hold 20% of the sample.

The sequence came from an adult in good health. The source material was peripheral blood, sampled on day 0 of AZD1222 vaccination. This chain is built from TRBV24-1 and TRBJ2-1; 10 bases in the junction line up with TRBD2. DNA sequence: TGTGCCACCAGTGAAGGACTAGCGGCCTACAATGAGCAGTTCTTC. This gives the protein CATSEGLAAYNEQFF.